This T cell receptor (beta chain) was obtained from a study of blood T cell repertoires in COVID-19. Study overall: The study drew acute and convalescent COVID-19 samples from the United States, Italy and Spain. Sources were T cells, B-cell-depleted T cells, or PBMCs; the material itself was cDNA or gDNA.

In the authors' workflow: Nucleated cell counts were estimated from reference gene primer amplification. Data came from immunoSEQ multiplex PCR; TCRdb stores just in-frame clones and leaves some out. V and J calls plus clone size are reproduced from that table; the DNA served to infer D and trimming. The sample has 210,000 or so clones, approximately 90% seen once. V lost 1 base and J 3 bases, leaving 10 bases between the germline ends. This CDR3 is built from 15 residues. Germline values: CDR1 SEHNR, CDR2 FQNEAQ (reference sequence). The sequencing input was peripheral blood. The TCR was taken from a man between 25 and 39 years old with COVID-19, enrolled during active disease. The rearrangement uses TRBV7-9 and TRBJ1-5; D gene ambiguous. CDR3 in amino acids: CASSLGEGYNQPQHF. The DNA of the CDR3 is TGTGCCAGCAGCTTAGGGGAGGGTTACAATCAGCCCCAGCATTTT.